The clone carrying this TCR beta chain appeared many times. CDR1 is SGHNT, CDR2 YENEEA, per germline. Trimming removed 0 bases from V and 0 bases from J, with 8 bases in between. The CDR3 consists of 15 residues. These data come from a study of T cells in Graves' hyperthyroidism and ophthalmopathy. The source material, RNA transcripts, was used to amplify TCR beta CDR3 regions. With the HTBI primer set, the TCR CDR3 went through a first round of RT-PCR. TCRdb re-derived calls from the multiplex PCR reads in MiXCR, one entry per CDR3 protein. The table lists 540,000 or so distinct CDR3 sequences, 15% to 19% of them singletons.

Sample: blood. The chain joins TRBV11-3 to TRBJ1-1; no firm D call. This clonotype originated in a woman in her twenties or thirties with Graves' hyperthyroidism. The CDR3, as DNA: TGTGCCAGCAGCTTAGATAACGGGATGAACACTGAAGCTTTCTTT. Protein sequence: CASSLDNGMNTEAFF.